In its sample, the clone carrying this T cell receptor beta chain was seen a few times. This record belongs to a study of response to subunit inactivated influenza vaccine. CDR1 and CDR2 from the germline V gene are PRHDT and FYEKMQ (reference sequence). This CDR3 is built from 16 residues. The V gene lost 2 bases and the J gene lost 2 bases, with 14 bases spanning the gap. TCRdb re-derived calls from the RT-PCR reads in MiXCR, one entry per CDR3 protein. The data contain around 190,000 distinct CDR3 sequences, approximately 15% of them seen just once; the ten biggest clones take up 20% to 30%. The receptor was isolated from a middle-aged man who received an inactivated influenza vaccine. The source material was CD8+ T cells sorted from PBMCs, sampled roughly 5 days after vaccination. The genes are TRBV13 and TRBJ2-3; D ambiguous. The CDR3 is CASSLMAAIFTDTQYF. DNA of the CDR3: TGTGCCAGCAGCTTAATGGCCGCCATATTCACAGATACGCAGTATTTT. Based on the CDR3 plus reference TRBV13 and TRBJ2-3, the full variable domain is AAGVIQSPRHLIKEKRETATLKCYPIPRHDTVYWYQQGPGQDPQFLISFYEKMQSDKGSIPDRFSAQQFSDYHSELNMSSLELGDSALYFCASSLMAAIFTDTQYFGPGTRLTVL.